Presented here are 21 T cell receptor beta chains from one specimen sequenced in a study of cytomegalovirus exposure and HLA in healthy donors. PCR was performed using 60 Vbeta and 13 Jbeta primers. Sequencing was performed with immunoSEQ multiplex PCR; in TCRdb, only in-frame clones are kept and a portion is missing. The sample holds about 150,000 clones; roughly 68% are singletons and the top ten take roughly 4%. Sequences were obtained from PBMCs. The receptors were gathered from a man aged 55 to 70 in good health and CMV-seronegative.

The chain has TRBV10-3 and TRBJ1-2; tentatively, D is TRBD1 (5 bases). CDR3 length: 14 residues. V was cut by 4 bases and J by 0 bases, with 9 bases left in between. Per germline, CDR1 ENHRY and CDR2 SYGVKD. CDR3 loop: CAISGGTTNYGYTF. CDR3 nucleotides: TGTGCCATCAGTGGGGGGACTACTAACTATGGCTACACCTTC.

The chain recombines TRBV5-1 with TRBJ2-1, with D tentatively TRBD1 (6 bases). The CDR3 extends over 13 amino acids. Between the trimmed V and J ends, which lost 6 bases and 6 bases, there was a span of 13 bases. Germline loops: CDR1 SGHRS, CDR2 YFSETQ. The CDR3 region is CASNLIQGNEQFF. CDR3 nucleotides: TGCGCCAGCAATTTAATACAGGGCAATGAGCAGTTCTTC.

The rearrangement joins TRBV4-3 to TRBJ2-3, with D perhaps TRBD2 (6 bases). V was trimmed by 4 bases and J by 2 bases, leaving 13 bases between them. This CDR3 is built from 15 residues. The V gene's germline CDR1 is LGHNA and CDR2 YSLEER. CDR3 residues: CASSRDFGVTDTQYF. The CDR3 DNA follows: TGCGCCAGCAGCCGGGACTTTGGGGTCACAGATACGCAGTATTTT.

V usage is TRBV30 and J usage is TRBJ2-7; D ambiguous. Trimming removed 2 bases from V and 6 bases from J, with 8 bases in between. The CDR3 is 11 residues long. From germline, CDR1 is GTSNPN and CDR2 SVGIG (reference sequence). DNA of the CDR3: TGTGCCTGGAGTCTGGTACTCGAGCAGTACTTC. As protein: CAWSLVLEQYF.

This clone has just a few counts. The chain has TRBV19 and TRBJ2-1; D ambiguous. The germline V gene encodes CDR1 LNHDA and CDR2 SQIVND (reference sequence). The CDR3 extends over 12 amino acids. Trimming shortened V by 3 bases and J by 6 bases, and 6 bases separated the two germline ends. The CDR3 region is CASSMTSNEQFF. The CDR3 DNA reads as TGTGCCAGTAGTATGACTTCCAATGAGCAGTTCTTC.

The V and J genes are TRBV6-5 and TRBJ1-4; D is unresolved. The CDR3 contains 16 residues. Germline CDR1 MNHEY, CDR2 SVGAGI. The ends were cut back, 3 bases at V and 0 bases at J, with 11 bases in the middle. CDR3 sequence: CASSYDSEATNEKLFF. Here the CDR3 DNA reads TGTGCCAGCAGTTATGATTCTGAGGCAACTAATGAAAAACTGTTTTTT.

The rearrangement uses TRBV14 and TRBJ2-7, with 8 bases lining up with TRBD2. With V trimmed by 2 bases and J by 2 bases, 5 bases remained unmatched. CDR1 SGHDN and CDR2 FVKESK come from the germline V gene. This CDR3 is built from 15 residues. CDR3 nucleotides: TGTGCCAGCAGCCAACGAGCGGGAGCCCCCTACGAGCAGTACTTC. This codes for CASSQRAGAPYEQYF.

The CDR3 protein is CASSSPETGTYEQYF. The CDR3 DNA follows: TGCGCCAGCAGCTCACCAGAGACAGGGACCTACGAGCAGTACTTC. V gene TRBV5-1 combines with J gene TRBJ2-7; 7 bases fit TRBD1. The V and J ends lost 3 bases and 2 bases, in that order; junction bases with no gene match: 8. The germline gives CDR1 SGHRS, CDR2 YFSETQ. There are 15 residues in the CDR3.

The V call is TRBV7-9, the J call TRBJ2-7; D is unclear. V lost 8 bases and J 0 bases, leaving 8 bases between the germline ends. This CDR3 has 12 residues. CDR1 is SEHNR, CDR2 FQNEAQ, per germline (reference sequence). The CDR3 DNA is TGTGCCAGCTCAGGCAGCTCCTACGAGCAGTACTTC. It specifies CASSGSSYEQYF.

The chain combines TRBV28 with TRBJ1-5, with D tentatively TRBD1 (5 bases). This CDR3 has 16 residues. The germline CDR1 and CDR2 sequences are MDHEN and SYDVKM. Trimming shortened V by 2 bases and J by 7 bases, and 18 bases separated the two germline ends. CDR3 DNA: TGTGCCAGCAGTTTACTGGACGGGTACCGGGGGCAGCCCCAGCATTTT. Encoded protein: CASSLLDGYRGQPQHF.

V gene TRBV29-1 combines with J gene TRBJ1-1; no clear D. V was trimmed by 5 bases and J by 0 bases, leaving 7 bases between them. Germline-derived CDR1 and CDR2 are SQVTM and ANQGSEA. The CDR3 loop spans 12 amino acids. Here the CDR3 reads CSVRGMNTEAFF. The DNA of the CDR3 is TGCAGCGTTCGGGGTATGAACACTGAAGCTTTCTTT.

This chain uses TRBV5-1 with TRBJ1-1; 7 positions agree with TRBD1. The CDR3 extends over 13 amino acids. With 5 bases clipped from V and 3 bases from J, the junction kept 4 bases outside the gene matches. Germline CDR1 and CDR2: SGHRS and YFSETQ. The CDR3 sequence: CASRDRADTEAFF. The CDR3 bases are TGCGCCAGCAGAGACAGGGCGGACACTGAAGCTTTCTTT.

This chain joins TRBV5-4 and TRBJ1-2, with D perhaps TRBD1 (5 bases). Germline V gives CDR1 SGHNT, CDR2 YYREEE (reference sequence). Trimming removed 1 base at V and 4 bases at J, with 11 bases between. CDR3 length equals 14 residues. Here the CDR3 DNA reads TGTGCCAGCAGCTTGACAGGCCCCTCCTATGGCTACACCTTC. It translates to CASSLTGPSYGYTF.

CDR3 in amino acids: CASSLDPRGQGTEVGETDTQYF. In nucleotides, the CDR3 is TGTGCCAGCAGCTTAGACCCCAGGGGACAGGGTACCGAAGTAGGAGAGACAGATACGCAGTATTTT. The chain uses TRBV7-3 and TRBJ2-3, with 9 bases fitting TRBD1. V shed 2 bases, J shed 3 bases, and the junction held 24 bases outside the gene matches. In germline, CDR1 is SGHTA, CDR2 FQGTGA. The CDR3 sequence is 22 residues long.

The sample holds one count of this clone. This chain uses TRBV5-1 with TRBJ1-4; the D is unclear. Germline CDR1 reads SGHRS; CDR2 reads YFSETQ. Trimming removed 0 bases at V and 3 bases at J, with 6 bases between. The CDR3 runs 14 residues. The CDR3 coding sequence is TGCGCCAGCAGCTTGGACTTTTCTAATGAAAAACTGTTTTTT. It specifies CASSLDFSNEKLFF.

This clone was observed a few times. The chain links TRBV2 to TRBJ2-5; D possibly corresponds to TRBD1 (6 bases). Germline values: CDR1 SNHLY, CDR2 FYNNEI. The CDR3 totals 13 residues. V gave up 7 bases and J gave up 7 bases, with 16 bases separating them. CDR3 nucleotide sequence: TGTGCCAGCATTCCGGACCAACAGGGGACCCAGTACTTC. As protein: CASIPDQQGTQYF.

CDR3 protein: CASSDGTFQFF. CDR3 coding DNA: TGTGCCAGCAGCGACGGGACTTTCCAGTTCTTC. The V and J genes are TRBV7-3 and TRBJ2-1, with a tentative D call TRBD2 (6 bases). The CDR3 consists of 11 residues. Germline V gene data show CDR1 as SGHTA and CDR2 as FQGTGA. Trimming cost V 5 bases and J 13 bases, with 12 bases left between them.

This clone has just a few counts. The rearrangement uses TRBV5-4 and TRBJ1-2; no clear D gene. V was trimmed by 4 bases and J by 3 bases, leaving 10 bases between them. CDR1 and CDR2 from the germline V gene are SGHNT and YYREEE (reference sequence). The CDR3 has 13 residues. CDR3 sequence: CASSPSADYGYTF. CDR3 in DNA: TGTGCCAGCAGCCCAAGCGCAGACTATGGCTACACCTTC.

This chain joins TRBV19 and TRBJ1-4; no firm D call. The ends were cut back, 3 bases at V and 5 bases at J, with 16 bases in the middle. This CDR3 is 16 amino acids long. Germline CDR1 reads LNHDA; CDR2 reads SQIVND (reference sequence). The CDR3 spells CASSIGGLRENEKLFF. The DNA for the CDR3 is TGTGCCAGTAGTATTGGCGGGCTTCGGGAGAATGAAAAACTGTTTTTT.

The chain joins TRBV30 to TRBJ1-5; D remains ambiguous. Per the germline V gene, CDR1 is GTSNPN and CDR2 is SVGIG (reference sequence). The CDR3 sequence is 15 residues long. V lost 2 bases to trimming and J lost 5 bases, with 16 bases between them. The CDR3: CAWSYAGGGDQPQHF. The CDR3 nucleotides read TGTGCCTGGAGTTACGCGGGAGGAGGAGATCAGCCCCAGCATTTT. Complete variable domain (other parts from reference TRBV30 and TRBJ1-5): SQTIHQWPATLVQPVGSPLSLECTVEGTSNPNLYWYRQAAGRGLQLLFYSVGIGQISSEVPQNLSASRPQDRQFILSSKKLLLSDSGFYLCAWSYAGGGDQPQHFGDGTRLSIL.

This clone was observed a few times. Here the CDR3 reads CASSLQAVAASNQPQHF. The CDR3 DNA follows: TGTGCCAGCTCACTACAGGCTGTAGCGGCGAGCAATCAGCCCCAGCATTTT. The J gene is TRBJ1-5, the V gene TRBV18, with D perhaps TRBD1 (5 bases). CDR1 is KGHSH, CDR2 LQKENI, per germline. V was shortened by 4 bases and J by 1 base, with 17 bases between the two germline ends. This CDR3 has 17 residues.